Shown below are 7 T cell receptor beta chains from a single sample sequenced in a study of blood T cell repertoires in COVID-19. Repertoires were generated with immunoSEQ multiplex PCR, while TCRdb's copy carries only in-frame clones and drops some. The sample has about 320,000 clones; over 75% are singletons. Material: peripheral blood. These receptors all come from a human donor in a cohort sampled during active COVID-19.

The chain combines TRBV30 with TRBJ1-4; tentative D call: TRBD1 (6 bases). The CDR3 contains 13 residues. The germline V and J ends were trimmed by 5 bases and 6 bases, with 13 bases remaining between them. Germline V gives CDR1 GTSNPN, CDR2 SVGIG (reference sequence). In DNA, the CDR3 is TGTGCCTGGGCAAGGGGGAACGATGAAAAACTGTTTTTT. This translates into CAWARGNDEKLFF.

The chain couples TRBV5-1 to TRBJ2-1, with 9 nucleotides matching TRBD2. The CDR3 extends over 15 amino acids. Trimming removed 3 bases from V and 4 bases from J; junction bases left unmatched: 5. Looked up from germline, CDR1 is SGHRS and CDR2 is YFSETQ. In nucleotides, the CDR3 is TGCGCCAGCAGCTGGGGACTAGCTTTTTACAATGAGCAGTTCTTC. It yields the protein CASSWGLAFYNEQFF. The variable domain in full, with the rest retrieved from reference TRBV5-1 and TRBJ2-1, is KAGVTQTPRYLIKTRGQQVTLSCSPISGHRSVSWYQQTPGQGLQFLFEYFSETQRNKGNFPGRFSGRQFSNSRSEMNVSTLELGDSALYLCASSWGLAFYNEQFFGPGTRLTVL.

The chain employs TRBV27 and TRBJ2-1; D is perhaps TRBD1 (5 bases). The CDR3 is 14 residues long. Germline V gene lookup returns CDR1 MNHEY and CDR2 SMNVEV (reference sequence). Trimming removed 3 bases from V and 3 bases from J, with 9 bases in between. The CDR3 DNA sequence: TGTGCCAGCAGTTTGAAAGGGGACTACAATGAGCAGTTCTTC. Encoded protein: CASSLKGDYNEQFF.

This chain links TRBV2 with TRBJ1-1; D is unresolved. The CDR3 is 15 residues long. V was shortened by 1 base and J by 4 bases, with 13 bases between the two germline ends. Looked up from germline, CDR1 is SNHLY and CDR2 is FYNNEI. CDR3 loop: CASSEETLAGTEAFF. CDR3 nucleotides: TGTGCCAGCAGTGAAGAGACACTGGCCGGCACTGAAGCTTTCTTT.

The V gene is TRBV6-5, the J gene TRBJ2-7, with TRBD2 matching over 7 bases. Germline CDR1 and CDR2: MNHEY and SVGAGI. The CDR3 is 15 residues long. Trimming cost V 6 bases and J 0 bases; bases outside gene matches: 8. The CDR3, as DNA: TGTGCCAGCAGCCTATTGGGGGGGGGCTCCTACGAGCAGTACTTC. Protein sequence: CASSLLGGGSYEQYF.

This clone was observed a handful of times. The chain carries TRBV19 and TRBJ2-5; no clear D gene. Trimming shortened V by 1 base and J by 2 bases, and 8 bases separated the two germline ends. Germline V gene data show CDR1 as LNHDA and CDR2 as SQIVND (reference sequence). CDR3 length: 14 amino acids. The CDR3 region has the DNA TGTGCCAGTAGTATAGGGGCAATTCAAGAGACCCAGTACTTC. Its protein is CASSIGAIQETQYF.

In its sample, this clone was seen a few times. The CDR3 is CAWSAGQEIIYEQYF. CDR3 in DNA: TGTGCCTGGAGTGCGGGACAGGAGATAATCTACGAGCAGTACTTC. J is TRBJ2-7 and V is TRBV30; 8 nucleotides match TRBD1. The CDR3 spans 15 residues. Germline loops: CDR1 GTSNPN, CDR2 SVGIG (reference sequence). The V and J ends lost 1 base and 3 bases, in that order; junction bases with no gene match: 8.